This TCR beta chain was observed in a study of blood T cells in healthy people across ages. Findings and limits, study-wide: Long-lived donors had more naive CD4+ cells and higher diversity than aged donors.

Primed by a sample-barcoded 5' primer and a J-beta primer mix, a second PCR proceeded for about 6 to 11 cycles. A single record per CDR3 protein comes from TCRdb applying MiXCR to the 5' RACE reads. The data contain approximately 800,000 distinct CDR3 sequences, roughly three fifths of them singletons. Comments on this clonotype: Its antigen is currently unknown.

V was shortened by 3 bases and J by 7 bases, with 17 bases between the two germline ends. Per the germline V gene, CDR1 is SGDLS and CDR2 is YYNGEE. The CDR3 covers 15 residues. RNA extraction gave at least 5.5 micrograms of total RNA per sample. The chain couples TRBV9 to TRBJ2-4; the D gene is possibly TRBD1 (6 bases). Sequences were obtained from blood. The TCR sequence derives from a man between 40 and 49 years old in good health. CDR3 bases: TGTGCCAGCAGCGCCAGTGCACAGGGCCAGAACATTCAGTACTTC. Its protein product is CASSASAQGQNIQYF.